These T cell receptor beta chains were read from a single sample in a study of T cells in Graves' hyperthyroidism and ophthalmopathy. TCRdb reprocessed the multiplex PCR reads with MiXCR, giving one entry per CDR3 protein. The sample yields hundreds of thousands of distinct CDR3 sequences, about half seen once. The sequenced sample was peripheral blood or thyroid tissue (not recorded which). All receptors come from a woman aged 18 to 35 with Graves' hyperthyroidism. Each CDR3 is given with its conserved first and last residue. D genes are given only for firm matches. Clone size, where shown, is once, few, many, or a class for clones that have expanded.

clone_size	v_call	cdr3_length	d_call	j_call	cdr3_aa	cdr3_nt
-	TRBV2	11	-	TRBJ2-5	CASRLGTAQYF	TGTGCCAGCAGACTCGGGACGGCCCAGTACTTC
-	TRBV5-5	14	-	TRBJ2-5	CASRKGNLKETQYF	TGTGCCAGCAGAAAGGGGAACTTGAAAGAGACCCAGTACTTC
-	TRBV9	15	-	TRBJ1-5	CASSVDGGANQPQHF	TGTGCCAGCAGCGTAGATGGAGGGGCTAATCAGCCCCAGCATTTT
few	TRBV7-9	15	TRBD1	TRBJ1-1	CASNRGRGGSTEAFF	TGTGCCAGCAACAGGGGACGGGGGGGCTCTACTGAAGCTTTCTTT
-	TRBV2	12	-	TRBJ2-1	CASSEKWSEQFF	TGTGCCAGCAGTGAAAAGTGGAGTGAGCAGTTCTTC
-	TRBV15	13	-	TRBJ1-5	CATSRGPLEPQHF	TGTGCCACCAGCAGAGGGCCTCTGGAGCCCCAGCATTTT
-	TRBV7-9	15	TRBD1	TRBJ2-7	CASSRLGTGVYEQYF	TGTGCCAGCAGCCGCTTGGGGACAGGGGTATACGAGCAGTACTTC
-	TRBV12-3/TRBV12-4	15	-	TRBJ1-6	CASSLVRGSGSPLHF	TGTGCCAGCAGTTTAGTCCGGGGCTCGGGTTCACCCCTCCACTTT
many	TRBV7-2	15	TRBD1	TRBJ1-6	CASSSRQGSHSPLHF	TGTGCCAGCAGCTCGCGACAGGGGAGTCATTCACCCCTCCACTTT
-	TRBV7-9	16	TRBD2	TRBJ2-7	CASSLEGTSGRGEQYF	TGTGCCAGCAGCTTAGAGGGGACTAGCGGGAGAGGCGAGCAGTACTTC
-	TRBV7-2	17	TRBD1	TRBJ1-5	CASSLTGGPYSNQPQHF	TGTGCCAGCAGCCTGACAGGGGGCCCATATAGCAATCAGCCCCAGCATTTT
-	TRBV29-1	12	-	TRBJ2-7	CSVEVARSEQYF	TGCAGCGTTGAAGTCGCCAGGTCCGAGCAGTACTTC
few	TRBV7-2	16	TRBD1	TRBJ1-3	CASSPGTGKTGNTIYF	TGTGCCAGCAGTCCCGGGACAGGGAAGACTGGAAACACCATATATTTT
-	TRBV7-2	16	TRBD1	TRBJ2-7	CASKLTGTGERNGQYF	TGTGCCAGCAAGCTTACCGGGACAGGGGAGAGGAACGGGCAGTACTTC